This is a list of T cell receptor beta chains from one sample in a study of spatial heterogeneity in lung cancer. MiXCR, applied by TCRdb to the 5' RACE reads, yields one record per CDR3 protein. The sample includes about 40,000 distinct CDR3 sequences, roughly 5.6% of them seen just once. The input for sequencing was PBMCs, taken at surgery. The source of these receptors is a female donor with early-stage non-small cell lung cancer. The CDR3 runs from the conserved cysteine through the conserved F or W. Each record gives: CDR3 DNA, CDR3 protein, J gene, clone size, D gene, V gene. D genes are given only for firm matches. Clone size, where shown, is once, few, many, or a class for clones that have expanded.

DNA: TGTGCCAGCAGCTTAGTGCCAGGGGACTATGGCTACACCTTC
CDR3: CASSLVPGDYGYTF
J: TRBJ1-2
size: -
D: -
V: TRBV7-9

DNA: TGTGCCAGCAGCTTGGGAGGGACGGGGGTAGAGACCCAGTACTTC
CDR3: CASSLGGTGVETQYF
J: TRBJ2-5
size: -
D: -
V: TRBV5-6

DNA: TGTGCCATCAGTGAGTCCGAGACGGGGAAGGCGTCCTACGAGCAGTACTTC
CDR3: CAISESETGKASYEQYF
J: TRBJ2-7
size: many
D: -
V: TRBV10-3

DNA: TGTGCCAGCAGGGGGATAAACACCGGGGAGCTGTTTTTT
CDR3: CASRGINTGELFF
J: TRBJ2-2
size: many
D: -
V: TRBV2

DNA: TGTGCCTGGAGCCAAAGGCGGCTTCAAGAGACCCAGTACTTC
CDR3: CAWSQRRLQETQYF
J: TRBJ2-5
size: many
D: -
V: TRBV30

DNA: TGCGCCAGCAGCTTGGTACCTAGCGGGGGCACAGATACGCAGTATTTT
CDR3: CASSLVPSGGTDTQYF
J: TRBJ2-3
size: many
D: TRBD2
V: TRBV5-1

DNA: TGTGCCAGCAGCCTCCAGGGGTCAATGAACACTGAAGCTTTCTTT
CDR3: CASSLQGSMNTEAFF
J: TRBJ1-1
size: many
D: -
V: TRBV7-3

DNA: TGTGCCAGCAGATCCAGGGGGTTGGACACAGATACGCAGTATTTT
CDR3: CASRSRGLDTDTQYF
J: TRBJ2-3
size: few
D: TRBD1
V: TRBV6-5

DNA: TGCGCCAGCAGCTTGGGACAGGGCGGAGATGGCTACACCTTC
CDR3: CASSLGQGGDGYTF
J: TRBJ1-2
size: few
D: TRBD1
V: TRBV5-1

DNA: TGTGCCAGCAGACACCGTCTTGTGACTGAAGCTTTCTTT
CDR3: CASRHRLVTEAFF
J: TRBJ1-1
size: many
D: -
V: TRBV6-5

DNA: TGCAGCGTTGACTCAGAGGAGCAGTTCTTC
CDR3: CSVDSEEQFF
J: TRBJ2-1
size: many
D: -
V: TRBV29-1

DNA: TGCGCCAGCAGCCAAGCGCCGTCGCAGGGCCTCTACGAGCAGTACTTC
CDR3: CASSQAPSQGLYEQYF
J: TRBJ2-7
size: few
D: -
V: TRBV4-1

DNA: TGTGCCAGCAGCCGCGGGACAAAAGGTGGCTATGGCTACACCTTC
CDR3: CASSRGTKGGYGYTF
J: TRBJ1-2
size: -
D: -
V: TRBV3-1

DNA: TGTGCCAGCACGGGGGGCGGGGCTGAGTCCTACAATGAGCAGTTCTTC
CDR3: CASTGGGAESYNEQFF
J: TRBJ2-1
size: -
D: -
V: TRBV28

DNA: TGCAGTGCTAGAGGGTACAGTCAAGAGACCCAGTACTTC
CDR3: CSARGYSQETQYF
J: TRBJ2-5
size: many
D: -
V: TRBV20-1

DNA: TGCAGTGCTATTGGGCGGGGGGGGCCAGATACGCAGTATTTT
CDR3: CSAIGRGGPDTQYF
J: TRBJ2-3
size: many
D: TRBD2
V: TRBV20-1

DNA: TGTGCCAGCAGCTCCAGCAGGGACAACTATGGCTACACCTTC
CDR3: CASSSSRDNYGYTF
J: TRBJ1-2
size: few
D: -
V: TRBV7-2

DNA: TGCGCCAGCGGTGAAACTGATGAAGCTTTCTTT
CDR3: CASGETDEAFF
J: TRBJ1-1
size: few
D: -
V: TRBV5-1

DNA: TGTGCCAGTAGTATCCGACTAGCAAACTACGAGCAGTACTTC
CDR3: CASSIRLANYEQYF
J: TRBJ2-7
size: -
D: TRBD2
V: TRBV19

DNA: TGTGCCAGCAGCCTCCTGATGATGGGGATGCAGTTCTTC
CDR3: CASSLLMMGMQFF
J: TRBJ2-1
size: many
D: -
V: TRBV9

DNA: TGTGCCAGCAGCGTAGGGGGAAATCGACAAGAGACCCAGTACTTC
CDR3: CASSVGGNRQETQYF
J: TRBJ2-5
size: many
D: -
V: TRBV9

DNA: TGTGCCAGCGCTACAGAGCAGGGGGCGAATAAGTACTTC
CDR3: CASATEQGANKYF
J: TRBJ2-7
size: many
D: TRBD1
V: TRBV6-1

DNA: TGTGCCAGCTCACCTGGCACAAAACGTCTGACAGATACGCAGTATTTT
CDR3: CASSPGTKRLTDTQYF
J: TRBJ2-3
size: few
D: -
V: TRBV18

DNA: TGTGCCAGCAGCGTAGGCGGTAGCGGGGGCCCCGCGACAGATACGCAGTATTTT
CDR3: CASSVGGSGGPATDTQYF
J: TRBJ2-3
size: many
D: TRBD2
V: TRBV9

DNA: TGTGCCGCCGGGTCGGAGAACAATCAGCCCCAGCATTTT
CDR3: CAAGSENNQPQHF
J: TRBJ1-5
size: medium-sized
D: -
V: TRBV10-3

DNA: TGTGCCAGCAGCGTTAGCGGGGCGGCTGAAGAGACCCAGTACTTC
CDR3: CASSVSGAAEETQYF
J: TRBJ2-5
size: many
D: TRBD2
V: TRBV9

DNA: TGTGCCTGGAGGACGGACAGTGGCTACACCTTC
CDR3: CAWRTDSGYTF
J: TRBJ1-2
size: few
D: -
V: TRBV30

DNA: TGTGCCAGCAGTGCGGGAGCGGGGCGTAGCACAGATACGCAGTATTTT
CDR3: CASSAGAGRSTDTQYF
J: TRBJ2-3
size: many
D: TRBD2
V: TRBV12-3/TRBV12-4

DNA: TGCAGCGTTGATGGGGATTCCTACGAGCAGTACTTC
CDR3: CSVDGDSYEQYF
J: TRBJ2-7
size: many
D: -
V: TRBV29-1

DNA: TGCGCCAGCAGCCAAGTAGTAGGGGCCTATCAGCCCCAGCATTTT
CDR3: CASSQVVGAYQPQHF
J: TRBJ1-5
size: many
D: -
V: TRBV4-1

DNA: TGTGCCAGCAGCTTCCGTCGCGGGGGTTACAATGAGCAGTTCTTC
CDR3: CASSFRRGGYNEQFF
J: TRBJ2-1
size: few
D: TRBD2
V: TRBV7-8